Listed below are T cell receptor beta chains from one sample, sequenced in a study of OX40 agonist ivuxolimab in advanced cancers. Clones were sequenced by immunoSEQ multiplex PCR, and TCRdb holds only the in-frame ones, with some missing. The data show about 53,000 clones, around 89% seen once. The sequencing here drew on CD4+ or CD8+ T cells sorted from blood, taken in a trial of the OX40 agonist ivuxolimab. The receptors shown here come from an adult with an advanced solid tumor such as melanoma, head and neck, liver or kidney cancer. The CDR3 runs from the conserved cysteine through the conserved F or W. A D gene is named only where the DNA matches it firmly. Size values are once, few and many counts, or a class for expanded clones, and some rows have none.

V gene,J gene,D gene,clone size,CDR3 protein,CDR3 DNA
TRBV7-3,TRBJ2-7,TRBD1,.,CASSSDRGGEQYF,TGTGCCAGCAGCTCAGACAGGGGGGGCGAGCAGTACTTC
TRBV19,TRBJ1-1,.,few,CASRVFMNTEAFF,TGTGCCAGTAGGGTCTTTATGAACACTGAAGCTTTCTTT
TRBV30,TRBJ2-1,TRBD1,.,CAWGQESFYNEQFF,TGTGCCTGGGGACAGGAGAGCTTTTACAATGAGCAGTTCTTC
TRBV6-5,TRBJ1-1,TRBD1,.,CASSPGQVNTEAFF,TGTGCCAGCAGCCCGGGACAGGTGAACACTGAAGCTTTCTTT
TRBV30,TRBJ1-2,TRBD1,.,CAWYDRGYGYTF,TGTGCCTGGTACGACAGGGGCTATGGCTACACCTTC
TRBV2,TRBJ2-3,TRBD1,.,CASSRGGTGAADTQYF,TGTGCCAGCAGTCGCGGGGGGACAGGGGCGGCAGATACGCAGTATTTT
TRBV7-2,TRBJ2-2,TRBD2,.,CASSPQAGVDTGELFF,TGTGCCAGCAGCCCCCAAGCGGGGGTCGACACCGGGGAGCTGTTTTTT
TRBV2,TRBJ1-1,.,.,CASTEGQNTEAFF,TGTGCCAGCACCGAGGGACAGAACACTGAAGCTTTCTTT
TRBV2,TRBJ2-3,TRBD2,.,CASSRLAVPDTQYF,TGTGCCAGCAGTCGACTAGCGGTCCCAGATACGCAGTATTTT
TRBV6-6,TRBJ1-3,.,.,CASSLQRPSGNTIYF,TGTGCCAGCAGCCTACAGAGACCCTCTGGAAACACCATATATTTT
TRBV18,TRBJ2-1,TRBD2,once,CASSPQTITSGRAFGNEQFF,TGTGCCAGCTCACCACAAACAATAACTAGCGGGAGGGCCTTTGGGAATGAGCAGTTCTTC
TRBV7-9,TRBJ1-6,.,once,CASSKGNSPLHF,TGTGCCAGCAGCAAAGGGAATTCACCCCTCCACTTT
TRBV28,TRBJ2-1,.,once,CASSLRGRGEQFF,TGTGCCAGCAGTTTAAGGGGTCGTGGGGAGCAGTTCTTC
TRBV7-9,TRBJ1-6,.,.,CASSLHGGSNSPLHF,TGTGCCAGCAGCTTGCACGGAGGGTCGAATTCACCCCTCCACTTT
TRBV19,TRBJ2-7,TRBD1,.,CASSMGTGGSYEQYF,TGTGCCAGTAGTATGGGGACAGGGGGATCCTACGAGCAGTACTTC
TRBV11-1,TRBJ1-1,.,.,CASSRQGWRTEAFF,TGTGCCAGCAGCCGGCAGGGGTGGAGGACTGAAGCTTTCTTT
TRBV7-8,TRBJ2-3,TRBD2,.,CAGSVLAGKGTDTQYF,TGTGCCGGCAGCGTTCTAGCGGGAAAAGGAACAGATACGCAGTATTTT
TRBV4-3,TRBJ2-3,.,few,CASSLERPDTQYF,TGCGCCAGCAGCCTTGAAAGGCCAGATACGCAGTATTTT
TRBV7-8,TRBJ2-1,.,.,CASNQGPAYNEQFF,TGTGCCAGCAACCAGGGGCCGGCCTACAATGAGCAGTTCTTC
TRBV7-9,TRBJ1-3,.,.,CASSLDLGNTIYF,TGTGCCAGCAGCTTAGACTTGGGAAACACCATATATTTT
TRBV7-2,TRBJ2-7,TRBD2,.,CASSLVPSGSTYEQYF,TGTGCCAGCAGCTTAGTGCCTAGCGGGAGTACCTACGAGCAGTACTTC
TRBV18,TRBJ2-2,TRBD2,.,CASSPRGLANTGELFF,TGTGCCAGCTCACCACGGGGACTAGCGAACACCGGGGAGCTGTTTTTT
TRBV6-1,TRBJ1-2,TRBD1,.,CASSVLRGQYGYTF,TGTGCCAGCAGTGTGCTGAGGGGGCAGTATGGCTACACCTTC
TRBV19,TRBJ2-1,TRBD2,.,CASSQAGRNEQFF,TGTGCCAGTAGTCAAGCGGGGAGGAATGAGCAGTTCTTC
TRBV19,TRBJ1-5,.,.,CASSARGRGNQPQHF,TGTGCCAGTAGTGCCCGGGGACGGGGCAATCAGCCCCAGCATTTT
TRBV10-2,TRBJ2-1,.,.,CASSESPLYNEQFF,TGCGCCAGCAGTGAGTCGCCGTTATACAATGAGCAGTTCTTC
TRBV18,TRBJ2-1,TRBD2,.,CASSPQSGSSNEQFF,TGTGCCAGCTCACCACAGAGCGGGAGTAGTAATGAGCAGTTCTTC
TRBV6-1,TRBJ2-7,TRBD2,.,CASRRLAESSYEQYF,TGTGCCAGCAGGCGACTAGCGGAGAGCTCCTACGAGCAGTACTTC
TRBV19,TRBJ2-6,.,.,CASSRGAGANVLTF,TGTGCCAGTAGTAGGGGGGCTGGGGCCAACGTCCTGACTTTC
TRBV7-9,TRBJ2-7,.,few,CASGPQGRQYF,TGTGCCAGCGGCCCCCAAGGGCGGCAGTACTTC
TRBV7-6,TRBJ2-3,.,.,CASSLIMVATSTDTQYF,TGTGCCAGCAGCTTAATCATGGTAGCTACGAGCACAGATACGCAGTATTTT
TRBV19,TRBJ2-2,.,.,CASSPHEETGELFF,TGTGCCAGTAGTCCTCACGAGGAGACCGGGGAGCTGTTTTTT